This is a list of T cell receptor beta chains from one sample in a study of T cells in tumors after PD-1 blockade. TCRdb keeps only in-frame clones here, not all; method: immunoSEQ multiplex PCR. The data show roughly 19,000 clones, roughly 80% seen once. Source: PBMCs, taken after anti-PD-1 therapy. Receptors originate from a human donor with advanced basal cell or squamous cell carcinoma (not recorded which). The CDR3 runs from the conserved cysteine through the conserved F or W. The D gene is left open where the match is weak. Expanded clones are given a class, and other clones once, few, many or no size at all.

-	-	TRBV19	TRBJ1-2	CASSLDVVPYGYTF	TGTGCCAGTAGTCTGGACGTAGTACCATATGGCTACACCTTC
-	-	TRBV6-2/TRBV6-3	TRBJ1-1	CASSDSLGSRNTEAFF	TGTGCCAGCAGTGACTCCTTAGGGTCTCGGAACACTGAAGCTTTCTTT
-	TRBD2	TRBV18	TRBJ2-1	CASSPPLASGSNEQFF	TGTGCCAGCTCACCACCTCTGGCTAGCGGATCCAATGAGCAGTTCTTC
-	-	TRBV5-1	TRBJ1-2	CASSSGGDYGYTF	TGCGCCAGCAGCTCCGGGGGGGACTATGGCTACACCTTC
-	TRBD2	TRBV29-1	TRBJ2-5	CSVVGGGAIQETQYF	TGCAGCGTTGTCGGCGGGGGGGCAATCCAAGAGACCCAGTACTTC
-	-	TRBV5-4	TRBJ2-5	CASSLSWADQETQYF	TGTGCCAGCAGCTTGAGTTGGGCAGACCAAGAGACCCAGTACTTC
-	-	TRBV9	TRBJ1-2	CASSRTGNYGYTF	TGTGCCAGCAGCCGGACGGGAAACTATGGCTACACCTTC
once	-	TRBV4-1	TRBJ1-2	CASSQVWSADSNYGYTF	TGCGCCAGCAGCCAAGTATGGAGCGCCGATTCTAACTATGGCTACACCTTC
once	-	TRBV9	TRBJ1-1	CASSVASDMSTEAFF	TGTGCCAGCAGCGTAGCTTCGGACATGAGCACTGAAGCTTTCTTT
-	TRBD1	TRBV19	TRBJ2-5	CASSTSDPGGNWETQYF	TGTGCCAGTAGTACATCTGATCCAGGGGGAAATTGGGAGACCCAGTACTTC
once	TRBD1	TRBV27	TRBJ2-7	CASSISRGQDEQYF	TGTGCCAGCAGTATCTCACGCGGACAGGACGAGCAGTACTTC
-	-	TRBV2	TRBJ1-5	CASTRRGAEGQPQHF	TGTGCCAGCACCCGGCGGGGGGCTGAGGGACAGCCCCAGCATTTT
-	TRBD2	TRBV6-5	TRBJ2-2	CASMLAGGPTGELFF	TGTGCCAGCATGTTAGCGGGAGGGCCGACCGGGGAGCTGTTTTTT
-	-	TRBV7-6	TRBJ1-2	CASTSGHNYGYTF	TGTGCCAGCACCTCGGGACACAACTATGGCTACACCTTC
-	-	TRBV7-9	TRBJ1-3	CASSPLDTIYF	TGTGCCAGCAGCCCGTTAGACACCATATATTTT
-	-	TRBV4-1	TRBJ1-2	CASSQLDAGYGYTF	TGCGCCAGCAGCCAGCTGGACGCCGGCTATGGCTACACCTTC
once	-	TRBV27	TRBJ2-1	CASTNPGEGSDEQFF	TGTGCCAGCACCAACCCGGGAGAAGGGAGCGATGAGCAGTTCTTC
once	-	TRBV20-1	TRBJ2-7	CSARRLHEQYF	TGCAGTGCTAGACGCCTGCACGAGCAGTACTTC
-	-	TRBV2	TRBJ1-3	CASRKTGLRGNTIYF	TGTGCCAGCAGAAAGACAGGCCTAAGAGGTAACACCATATATTTT
-	-	TRBV21-1	TRBJ2-7	CASSKRVRGTGSYEQYF	TGTGCCAGCAGCAAGAGGGTACGAGGGACAGGGAGCTACGAGCAGTACTTC
-	TRBD1	TRBV7-6	TRBJ2-7	CASSPQDRAYEQYF	TGTGCCAGCAGCCCGCAGGACAGGGCCTACGAGCAGTACTTC
-	-	TRBV2	TRBJ1-1	CASGGAISWAFF	TGTGCCAGCGGAGGGGCCATCTCGTGGGCTTTCTTT